These 30 T cell receptor beta chains share one sample of origin, sequenced in a study of blood T cells in healthy people across ages. A sample-barcoded 5' primer and a J-beta primer mix were used in a second PCR of about 7 to 12 cycles. Using its own MiXCR run on the 5' RACE reads, TCRdb lists one record per CDR3 protein. Of around 580,000 distinct CDR3 sequences in the sample, around 48% were seen once. The sample was blood. Receptor source: a man older than 75 in good health.

This clonotype was seen just once. The CDR3 region has the DNA TGTGCCAGCAGCTTATATGGTAGTGGCACAGATACGCAGTATTTT. This codes for CASSLYGSGTDTQYF. The chain uses TRBV7-2 and TRBJ2-3; D not certain. The germline V and J ends were trimmed by 2 bases and 1 base, with 10 bases remaining between them. This CDR3 spans 15 amino acids. From germline, CDR1 is SGHTA and CDR2 FQGNSA.

This clonotype was seen only a few times. The genes are TRBV27 and TRBJ2-1; 10 bases are a match to TRBD2. This CDR3 is built from 14 residues. Trimming cost V 2 bases and J 7 bases; bases outside gene matches: 2. Germline V gene lookup returns CDR1 MNHEY and CDR2 SMNVEV (reference sequence). CDR3 sequence: CASSLGTSDNEQFF. DNA of the CDR3: TGTGCCAGCAGTTTAGGGACTAGCGATAATGAGCAGTTCTTC.

V usage is TRBV7-2 and J usage is TRBJ2-1, with no clear D. Germline values: CDR1 SGHTA, CDR2 FQGNSA. This CDR3 is 14 amino acids long. Trimming shortened V by 5 bases and J by 10 bases, and 18 bases separated the two germline ends. The chain's CDR3 is CASSPTLGLGEQFF. CDR3 bases: TGTGCCAGCAGCCCCACACTGGGCTTGGGGGAGCAGTTCTTC. Complete variable domain (other parts from reference TRBV7-2 and TRBJ2-1): GAGVSQSPSNKVTEKGKDVELRCDPISGHTALYWYRQSLGQGLEFLIYFQGNSAPDKSGLPSDRFSAERTGGSVSTLTIQRTQQEDSAVYLCASSPTLGLGEQFFGPGTRLTVL.

This chain joins TRBV10-3 and TRBJ1-1, with TRBD1 matching 11 bases. The CDR3 runs 14 residues. The V gene's germline CDR1 is ENHRY and CDR2 SYGVKD. Trimming took 6 bases from V and 3 from J; bases not matched to a gene: 3. CDR3 bases: TGTGCCATCAGGGGACAGGGGGGGGACACTGAAGCTTTCTTT. Amino acids: CAIRGQGGDTEAFF.

Many counts were recorded for this clonotype. The CDR3 region has the DNA TGTGCCAGCAGTTACCCTCTCGGCGGAGCGGGAGTAATCTACGAGCAGTACTTC. This gives the protein CASSYPLGGAGVIYEQYF. This rearrangement joins TRBV6-6 to TRBJ2-7; TRBD2 aligns across 8 bases. V dropped 2 bases and J dropped 3; count of bases not matched to a gene: 15. Germline assignment: CDR1 MNHNY and CDR2 SVGAGI (reference sequence). The CDR3 spans 18 residues.

V usage is TRBV20-1 and J usage is TRBJ1-2, with a tentative D call TRBD1 (6 bases). The V gene's germline CDR1 is DFQATT and CDR2 SNEGSKA (reference sequence). V gave up 0 bases and J gave up 8 bases, with 13 bases separating them. The CDR3 is 13 amino acids. The DNA of the CDR3 is TGCAGTGCTAGAGATCTGGGGGCTAGGGGCTACACCTTC. Its protein product is CSARDLGARGYTF.

The chain carries TRBV9 and TRBJ1-2; the match to TRBD1 covers 7 bases. Per germline, CDR1 SGDLS and CDR2 YYNGEE. The junction had 13 bases not matched to a gene; V was cut back by 0 bases and J by 8 bases. The CDR3 sequence is 16 residues long. Here the CDR3 DNA reads TGTGCCAGCAGCGTAGGATCTGGACAGGAACTACGCGGCTACACCTTC. Residues: CASSVGSGQELRGYTF.

A remark on this clonotype: At one of its ends the junction is not consistent with the germline gene, which may arise from a read error. The chain recombines TRBV18 with TRBJ2-3, with 7 bases matching TRBD1. The length of the CDR3 is 15 residues. Germline V gene data show CDR1 as KGHSH and CDR2 as LQKENI. The DNA for the CDR3 is TGTGCCAGCTCACCGATTACAGGGGAAACAGATACACAGTATTTT. Translated, it gives CASSPITGETDTQYF.

The chain couples TRBV7-9 to TRBJ2-5; the D call may be TRBD1 or TRBD2 (6 bases each). V lost 7 bases to trimming and J lost 7 bases, with 25 bases between them. The CDR3 loop spans 16 amino acids. In germline, CDR1 is SEHNR, CDR2 FQNEAQ (reference sequence). CDR3 nucleotides: TGTGCCAGCACCTCGGGGGCAGGGTCGGGTTCAGGGACCCAGTACTTC. The encoded protein is CASTSGAGSGSGTQYF.

The chain recombines TRBV6-1 with TRBJ2-1; no reliable D call. Germline V gene data show CDR1 as MNHNS and CDR2 as SASEGT. The CDR3 has 14 residues. Deletions cut 2 bases from V and 3 bases from J, with 8 bases between. Here the CDR3 DNA reads TGTGCCAGCAGTGAAAGAGACTTCTACAATGAGCAGTTCTTC. Translation gives CASSERDFYNEQFF.

This chain links TRBV4-1 with TRBJ2-5; 7 nucleotides line up with TRBD1. The J call could be wrong; TRBJ2-7 is a better fit for the DNA end. This CDR3 region has 18 residues. Germline lookup yields CDR1 MGHRA and CDR2 YSYEKL. CDR3 DNA sequence: TGCGCCAGCAGCCAACTTCGACAGGGCCCCTGGATTATGCACGAGCAGTACTTC. Translation gives CASSQLRQGPWIMHEQYF.

The J gene is TRBJ2-3, the V gene TRBV6-5; 7 bases map to TRBD1. CDR1 MNHEY and CDR2 SVGAGI come from the germline V gene. The junction had 15 bases not matched to a gene; V was cut back by 1 base and J by 2 bases. This CDR3 region has 19 residues. In DNA, the CDR3 is TGTGCCAGCAGTTACTTCGTAACCGTGGGACAGAACCACACAGATACGCAGTATTTT. It specifies CASSYFVTVGQNHTDTQYF.

This clonotype was seen at least ten times. The chain uses TRBV29-1 and TRBJ2-5; D call uncertain. The CDR3 extends over 12 amino acids. Germline CDR1 SQVTM, CDR2 ANQGSEA. Trimming left V 4 bases short and J 5 bases short, with 11 bases between. CDR3 nucleotides: TGCAGCGTTGTCCTATTGTCGGAGACCCAGTACTTC. This encodes CSVVLLSETQYF.

This clonotype has just a few counts. CDR3 sequence: CASSLGARTEAFF. CDR3 bases: TGCGCCAGCAGCTTGGGGGCGCGCACTGAAGCTTTCTTT. The chain is built from TRBV5-1 and TRBJ1-1; D unresolved. Trimming removed 0 bases from V and 4 bases from J, with 7 bases in between. The germline CDR1 and CDR2 sequences are SGHRS and YFSETQ. This CDR3 comprises 13 residues.

A word on this clonotype: A read error may be the cause here, since a much bigger clone is one base away. V usage is TRBV6-2 or TRBV6-3 and J usage is TRBJ2-1; 7 bases line up with TRBD2. The CDR3 contains 15 residues. Germline V gives CDR1 MNHEY, CDR2 SVGEGT. Unmatched junction bases numbered 9, after V lost 6 bases and J lost 4 bases. In DNA, the CDR3 is TGTGCCAGCAGCTTAGCGGGCCTGGAGTACAATGAGCAGTTCTTC. Protein sequence: CASSLAGLEYNEQFF.

The CDR3 loop reads CASSPNVESPLHF. In nucleotides, the CDR3 is TGTGCCAGCAGCCCGAACGTGGAATCACCCCTCCACTTT. The V call is TRBV7-9, the J call TRBJ1-6; the D is unclear. CDR3 length: 13 residues. Trimming left V 5 bases short and J 10 bases short, with 12 bases between. The germline V gene encodes CDR1 SEHNR and CDR2 FQNEAQ (reference sequence).

The chain carries TRBV6-5 and TRBJ2-1; 7 nucleotides agree with TRBD2. CDR1 is MNHEY and CDR2 is SVGAGI in the germline V gene. The CDR3 loop spans 14 amino acids. J gave up 8 bases and V 6 bases, and 10 bases lay outside the gene matches. The CDR3 loop is CASSVYGGVDEQFF. In DNA form, the CDR3 reads TGTGCCAGCAGCGTGTATGGGGGGGTGGATGAGCAGTTCTTC.

The V call is TRBV20-1, the J call TRBJ2-5; TRBD2 agrees at 10 bases. This CDR3 spans 16 amino acids. In germline, CDR1 is DFQATT, CDR2 SNEGSKA (reference sequence). J lost 2 bases, V lost 3 bases, and 9 bases had no gene match. The CDR3 sequence: CSASWVSGRAQETQYF. The CDR3 nucleotides read TGCAGTGCTAGTTGGGTCAGCGGGAGGGCGCAAGAGACCCAGTACTTC.

Notes on this clonotype: A much larger clone sits a single nucleotide away, making a read error possible. V is TRBV6-6 and J is TRBJ2-1; a weak D match, TRBD2 (6 bases). The CDR3 has 14 amino acids. Germline lookup yields CDR1 MNHNY and CDR2 SVGAGI (reference sequence). CDR3 residues: CASSREPSYNEQLF. CDR3 coding DNA: TGTGCCAGCAGCCGGGAGCCCTCCTACAATGAGCAGCTCTTC.

This clonotype was counted between two and nine times. The V call is TRBV7-9, the J call TRBJ2-5; D is uncertain. The closer fit of TRBJ2-7 to the DNA end suggests the J call may be wrong. The CDR3 sequence is 13 residues long. Germline V gives CDR1 SEHNR, CDR2 FQNEAQ (reference sequence). This CDR3 is CASSLSLSSEQYF. CDR3 coding DNA: TGTGCCAGCAGCTTAAGTCTCAGTAGCGAGCAGTACTTC.

This clonotype turned up a few times. J is TRBJ2-3 and V is TRBV7-2; either TRBD1 or TRBD2 may supply D (5 bases each). The CDR3 is 15 amino acids. Germline V lookup: CDR1 SGHTA, CDR2 FQGNSA. Trimming took 3 bases from V and 0 from J, leaving 10 bases between them. The CDR3 DNA sequence: TGTGCCAGCAGCTTTCCCCGGGACAGCACAGATACGCAGTATTTT. This sequence encodes CASSFPRDSTDTQYF.

V and J are TRBV6-5 and TRBJ1-2, with D unclear. This CDR3 comprises 13 residues. CDR1 is MNHEY, CDR2 SVGAGI, per germline. V lost 7 bases and J 1 base, leaving 10 bases between the germline ends. The CDR3 DNA sequence: TGTGCCAGCACCCGCGGGGTTAACTATGGCTACACCTTC. This codes for CASTRGVNYGYTF.

The chain couples TRBV29-1 to TRBJ2-3; 9 positions match TRBD2. V lost 8 bases and J lost 3; bases outside the gene matches: 12. The V gene's germline CDR1 is SQVTM and CDR2 ANQGSEA. The length of the CDR3 is 15 residues. CDR3 loop: CSTQGGRASTDTQYF. The CDR3 region has the DNA TGCAGCACTCAAGGCGGGAGGGCCTCGACAGATACGCAGTATTTT.

The gene calls are TRBV4-3 and TRBJ2-5, with 8 bases aligning to TRBD1. The junction had 2 bases not matched to a gene; V was cut back by 4 bases and J by 4 bases. The CDR3 runs to 13 residues. Germline values: CDR1 LGHNA, CDR2 YSLEER. The CDR3 coding sequence is TGCGCCAGCAGCCGGGACAGGCTAGAGACCCAGTACTTC. Its translation: CASSRDRLETQYF.

The V and J genes are TRBV7-2 and TRBJ2-1; D possibly corresponds to TRBD2 (5 bases). V gave up 4 bases and J gave up 5 bases, with 15 bases separating them. The germline CDR1 and CDR2 sequences are SGHTA and FQGNSA. This CDR3 region has 15 residues. The CDR3 loop reads CASSSRPRGNNEQFF. In nucleotides, the CDR3 is TGTGCCAGCAGCTCCCGCCCTCGGGGAAACAATGAGCAGTTCTTC.

The chain recombines TRBV4-3 with TRBJ2-1; 12 nucleotides match TRBD2. Germline V gives CDR1 LGHNA, CDR2 YSLEER. The junction had 8 bases not matched to a gene; V was cut back by 1 base and J by 7 bases. The CDR3 spans 17 residues. This chain's CDR3 is CASSQGYRTSGKNEQFF. As DNA, the CDR3 is TGCGCCAGCAGCCAAGGCTATAGGACTAGCGGGAAGAATGAGCAGTTCTTC.

V is TRBV29-1 and J is TRBJ2-7; D might be TRBD1 or TRBD2, each matching 5 bases. Between the trimmed V and J ends, which lost 4 bases and 0 bases, there was a span of 10 bases. The germline gives CDR1 SQVTM, CDR2 ANQGSEA. There are 13 residues in the CDR3. CDR3 amino acids: CSVASGSSYEQYF. The CDR3 DNA reads TGCAGCGTTGCCTCAGGGAGCTCCTACGAGCAGTACTTC.

The chain carries TRBV20-1 and TRBJ2-7; TRBD1 agrees at 11 bases. This CDR3 contains 14 residues. CDR1 is DFQATT and CDR2 is SNEGSKA in the germline V gene (reference sequence). After removal of 5 bases from V and 1 base from J, the junction contained 4 bases not matched to a gene. The CDR3 DNA follows: TGCAGTGCTGGGGACAGGGGGTCTTCCTACGAGCAGTACTTC. This translates into CSAGDRGSSYEQYF.

The gene calls are TRBV14 and TRBJ1-4; maybe TRBD1 (5 bases). The ends were cut back, 3 bases at V and 8 bases at J, with 16 bases in the middle. Germline V lookup: CDR1 SGHDN, CDR2 FVKESK. The CDR3 totals 15 residues. The CDR3: CASSQRLPGGEKLFF. The CDR3 DNA reads as TGTGCCAGCAGCCAGAGACTGCCGGGGGGGGAAAAACTGTTTTTT.

V is TRBV24-1 and J is TRBJ2-1; the match to TRBD2 covers 9 bases. CDR3 length: 15 amino acids. V dropped 4 bases and J dropped 8; count of bases not matched to a gene: 8. Per germline, CDR1 KGHDR and CDR2 SFDVKD. The CDR3 DNA follows: TGTGCCACCAGTGAGTTGTCTAGCGGGATAGATGAGCAGTTCTTC. Amino acid sequence: CATSELSSGIDEQFF.